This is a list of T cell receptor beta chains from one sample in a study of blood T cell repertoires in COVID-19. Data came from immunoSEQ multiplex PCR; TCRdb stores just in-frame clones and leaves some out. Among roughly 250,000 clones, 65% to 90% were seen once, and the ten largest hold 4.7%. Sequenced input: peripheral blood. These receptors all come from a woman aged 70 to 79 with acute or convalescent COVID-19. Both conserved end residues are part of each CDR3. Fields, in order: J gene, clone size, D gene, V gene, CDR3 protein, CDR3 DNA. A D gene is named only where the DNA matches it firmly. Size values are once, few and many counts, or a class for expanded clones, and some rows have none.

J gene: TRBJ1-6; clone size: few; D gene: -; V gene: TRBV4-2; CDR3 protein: CASSQDLQGPNSPLHF; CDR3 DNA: TGTGCCAGCAGCCAAGACTTGCAGGGGCCAAATTCACCCCTCCACTTT
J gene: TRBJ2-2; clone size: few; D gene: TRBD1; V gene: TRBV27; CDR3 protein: CASSLSSYRGLANTGELFF; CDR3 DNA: TGTGCCAGCAGTTTATCGTCGTACAGGGGGCTAGCGAACACCGGGGAGCTGTTTTTT
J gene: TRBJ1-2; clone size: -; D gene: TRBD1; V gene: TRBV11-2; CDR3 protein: CASSQTPTGNYGYTF; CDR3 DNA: TGTGCCAGCAGCCAAACACCGACAGGGAACTATGGCTACACCTTC
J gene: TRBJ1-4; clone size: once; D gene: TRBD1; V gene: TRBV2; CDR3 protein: CASSKGQGGEKLFF; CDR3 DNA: TGTGCCAGCAGTAAGGGACAGGGAGGTGAAAAACTGTTTTTT
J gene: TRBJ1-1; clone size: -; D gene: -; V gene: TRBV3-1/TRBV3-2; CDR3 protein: CASSRPGGGTEAFF; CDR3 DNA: TGTGCCAGCAGCCGTCCCGGTGGAGGCACTGAAGCTTTCTTT
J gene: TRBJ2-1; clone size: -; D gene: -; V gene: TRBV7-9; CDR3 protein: CASSLRGSGSGEQFF; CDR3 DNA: TGTGCCAGCAGCTTAAGAGGGTCGGGGTCAGGTGAGCAGTTCTTC
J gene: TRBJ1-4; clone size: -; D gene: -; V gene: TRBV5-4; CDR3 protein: CASSLLQDRNEKLFF; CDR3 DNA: TGTGCCAGCAGCTTGCTGCAGGACAGAAATGAAAAACTGTTTTTT
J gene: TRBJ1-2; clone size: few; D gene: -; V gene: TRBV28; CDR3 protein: CASSLEGSYGYTF; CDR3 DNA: TGTGCCAGCAGTTTAGAGGGCTCCTATGGCTACACCTTC
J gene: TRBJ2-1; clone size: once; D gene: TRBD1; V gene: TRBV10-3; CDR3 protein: CAIRKTGGERNEQFF; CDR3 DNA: TGTGCCATCAGGAAGACAGGGGGCGAAAGGAATGAGCAGTTCTTC
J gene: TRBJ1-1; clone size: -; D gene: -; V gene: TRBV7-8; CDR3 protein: CASSLVSDTEAFF; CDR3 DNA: TGTGCCAGCAGCTTAGTGTCGGACACTGAAGCTTTCTTT
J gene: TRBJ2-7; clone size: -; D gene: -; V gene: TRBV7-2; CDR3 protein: CASSLSLPYEQYF; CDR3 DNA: TGTGCCAGCAGCTTAAGCCTCCCCTACGAGCAGTACTTC
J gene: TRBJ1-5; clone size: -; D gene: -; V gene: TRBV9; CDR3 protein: CASSVGQAPNQPQHF; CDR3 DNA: TGTGCCAGCAGCGTAGGACAGGCCCCCAATCAGCCCCAGCATTTT
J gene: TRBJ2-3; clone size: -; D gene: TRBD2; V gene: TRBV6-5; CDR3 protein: CASPSGGAGTDTQYF; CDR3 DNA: TGTGCCAGTCCTAGCGGGGGGGCCGGCACAGATACGCAGTATTTT
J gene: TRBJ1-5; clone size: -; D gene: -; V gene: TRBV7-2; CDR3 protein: CASSLTGLSQPQHF; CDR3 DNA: TGTGCCAGCAGCTTAACAGGGCTCTCTCAGCCCCAGCATTTT
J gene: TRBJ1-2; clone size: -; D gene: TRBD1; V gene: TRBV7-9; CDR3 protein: CASSTQGGYGYTF; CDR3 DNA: TGTGCCAGCAGCACTCAGGGGGGCTATGGCTACACCTTC
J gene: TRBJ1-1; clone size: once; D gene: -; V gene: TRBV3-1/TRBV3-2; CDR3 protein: CASSLIPRTEAFF; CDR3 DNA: TGTGCCAGCAGCCTAATTCCTAGGACAGAAGCTTTCTTT
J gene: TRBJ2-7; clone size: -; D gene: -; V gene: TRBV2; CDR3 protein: CASTNRANLFEQYF; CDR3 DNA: TGTGCCAGTACGAACAGGGCCAATTTGTTCGAGCAGTACTTC
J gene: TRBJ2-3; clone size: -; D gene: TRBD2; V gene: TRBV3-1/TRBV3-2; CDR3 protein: CASSHPSGGAKYF; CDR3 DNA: TGTGCCAGCAGCCATCCCAGCGGGGGGGCCAAGTATTTT
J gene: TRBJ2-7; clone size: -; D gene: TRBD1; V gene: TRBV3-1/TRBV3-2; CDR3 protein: CASSQAGRDRVYF; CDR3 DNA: TGTGCCAGCAGCCAAGCCGGCCGGGACAGGGTTTACTTC
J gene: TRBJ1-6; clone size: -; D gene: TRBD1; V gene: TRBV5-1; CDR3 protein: CASSLGTGDSYNSPLHF; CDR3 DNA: TGCGCCAGCAGCTTGGGGACAGGGGACTCCTATAATTCACCCCTCCACTTT
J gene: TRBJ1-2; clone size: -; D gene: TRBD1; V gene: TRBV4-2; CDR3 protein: CASSPSGQGLDYGYTF; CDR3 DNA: TGTGCCAGCAGCCCTTCGGGACAGGGGCTAGACTATGGCTACACCTTC
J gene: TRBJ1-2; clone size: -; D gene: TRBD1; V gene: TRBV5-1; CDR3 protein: CASSPGTGGAYGYTF; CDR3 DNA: TGCGCCAGCAGCCCTGGGACAGGGGGGGCCTATGGCTACACCTTC